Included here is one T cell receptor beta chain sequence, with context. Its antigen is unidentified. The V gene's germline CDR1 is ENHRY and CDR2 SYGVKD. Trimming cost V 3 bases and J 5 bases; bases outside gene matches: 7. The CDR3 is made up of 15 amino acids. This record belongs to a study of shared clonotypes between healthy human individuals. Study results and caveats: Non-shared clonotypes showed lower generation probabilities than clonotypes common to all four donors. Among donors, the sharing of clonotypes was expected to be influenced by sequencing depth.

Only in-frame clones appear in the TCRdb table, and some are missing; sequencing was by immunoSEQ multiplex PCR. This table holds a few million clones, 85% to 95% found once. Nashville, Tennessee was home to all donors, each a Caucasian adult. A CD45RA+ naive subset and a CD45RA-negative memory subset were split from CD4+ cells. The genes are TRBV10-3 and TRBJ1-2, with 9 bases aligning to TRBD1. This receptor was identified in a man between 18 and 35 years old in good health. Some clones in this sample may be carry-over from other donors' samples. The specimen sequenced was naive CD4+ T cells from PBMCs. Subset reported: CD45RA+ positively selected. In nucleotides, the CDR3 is TGTGCCATCAGTGAACAGGGGGCCCATGGATATGGCTACACCTTC. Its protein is CAISEQGAHGYGYTF.